A selection of T cell receptor beta chains follows, all from one sample in a study of shared clonotypes between healthy human individuals. Sequenced by immunoSEQ multiplex PCR; TCRdb stores in-frame clones only, minus some. Here the sample spans under 850,000 clones, roughly two thirds being singletons. The sequencing sample was made of memory CD4+ T cells sorted from blood. The source is a woman aged 25 to 39 in good health. The CDR3 runs from the conserved cysteine through the conserved F or W. A D gene is named only where the DNA matches it firmly. Part of the rows lack a size; the others show once, few, many or a class for expanded clones.

cdr3_nt	cdr3_aa	clone_size	v_call	j_call	d_call
TGTGCCAGCAGTAACTGGGACGGGCGTAACTATGGCTACACCTTC	CASSNWDGRNYGYTF	NA	TRBV27	TRBJ1-2	NA
TGTGCCAGCAGTTTACAGGGGGCGGGCACCGGGGAGCTGTTTTTT	CASSLQGAGTGELFF	NA	TRBV28	TRBJ2-2	TRBD1
TGTGCCAGCAGTAGAGCCGGGACGGCAAGCAATCAGCCCCAGCATTTT	CASSRAGTASNQPQHF	NA	TRBV6-6	TRBJ1-5	NA
TGTGCCTGGAGAGGGAGGTGGCCACCCCTCCACTTT	CAWRGRWPPLHF	NA	TRBV30	TRBJ1-6	NA
TGTGCCAGCAGTTTATCCCTGGACCGGGCCCCCTACGAGCAGTACTTC	CASSLSLDRAPYEQYF	NA	TRBV27	TRBJ2-7	NA
TGTGCCAGCAGTGAATCTGTGGGTGAGCAGTTCTTC	CASSESVGEQFF	NA	TRBV6-1	TRBJ2-1	NA
TGTGCCAGCAGTGAGACAGGGGGCTCCTCCGGCTACACCTTC	CASSETGGSSGYTF	few	TRBV2	TRBJ1-2	TRBD1
TGTGCCACCGGGAGGCTCTCCTACAATGAGCAGTTCTTC	CATGRLSYNEQFF	NA	TRBV6-1	TRBJ2-1	TRBD2
TGCGCCAGCAGAAGCCTGGGGACAGGGGGCCACGAGCAGTACTTC	CASRSLGTGGHEQYF	NA	TRBV5-1	TRBJ2-7	TRBD1
TGTGCCAGCAGCTTAACGGTTACAGGGAACACTGAAGCTTTCTTT	CASSLTVTGNTEAFF	NA	TRBV7-2	TRBJ1-1	NA
TGTGCCAGCACACTTGAGTCGGGGAATCAGCCCCAGCATTTT	CASTLESGNQPQHF	NA	TRBV2	TRBJ1-5	NA
TGCAGCGTTGAAGATGATACCTCCCCCGAGCAGTACTTC	CSVEDDTSPEQYF	NA	TRBV29-1	TRBJ2-7	NA
TGTGCCAGTAGTATTGGCCCTCAGCCCCAGCATTTT	CASSIGPQPQHF	few	TRBV19	TRBJ1-5	NA
TGTGCCAGCAGTTTTTCCTGGGAGAGGGATCAGCCCCAGCATTTT	CASSFSWERDQPQHF	many	TRBV28	TRBJ1-5	NA
TGTGCCAGCAGCTCGGTGGCCGTAGCGGGAGTTTCCCACGAGCAGTACTTC	CASSSVAVAGVSHEQYF	NA	TRBV7-2	TRBJ2-7	TRBD2
TGTGCCAGCAGTCGGACAGGGCTGGGCTCCTACGAGCAGTACTTC	CASSRTGLGSYEQYF	NA	TRBV28	TRBJ2-7	TRBD1
TGTGCCAGCAGCTGGGGCCCGGACAGGGCCCCTGAAGCTTTCTTT	CASSWGPDRAPEAFF	NA	TRBV7-8	TRBJ1-1	TRBD1
TGTGCCAGCAGCGGATCTAGCGGGAGAGAGACCCAGTACTTC	CASSGSSGRETQYF	NA	TRBV7-2	TRBJ2-5	TRBD2
TGTGCCAGTACCACGACAGGGGGTCCTAACTATGGCTACACCTTC	CASTTTGGPNYGYTF	NA	TRBV19	TRBJ1-2	TRBD1
TGCGCCAGCAGCCCTAAGACAGGTAACCAACCTGAGCAGTTCTTC	CASSPKTGNQPEQFF	NA	TRBV5-1	TRBJ2-1	NA
TGTGCCAGCAGTGAACCGGGGCAGATCGGCTACACCTTC	CASSEPGQIGYTF	NA	TRBV2	TRBJ1-2	NA
TGTGCCAGTAGTCCGGACAGGGACACCGGGGAGCTGTTTTTT	CASSPDRDTGELFF	NA	TRBV19	TRBJ2-2	TRBD1
TGTGCCCTCTTCGGACTAGCGGAAATGAAGAACACCGGGGAGCTGTTTTTT	CALFGLAEMKNTGELFF	NA	TRBV7-9	TRBJ2-2	TRBD2
TGTGCCAGCAGCCTACCGGGGACTGGAGTCTACGAGCAGTACTTC	CASSLPGTGVYEQYF	NA	TRBV5-6	TRBJ2-7	NA
TGTGCCAGTAGCCCCACTTGGGGTCACGAGCAGTACTTC	CASSPTWGHEQYF	NA	TRBV19	TRBJ2-7	NA
TGCGCCAGCAGCCTTTGGACAGTTGGCGGGGAGCTGTTTTTT	CASSLWTVGGELFF	NA	TRBV5-1	TRBJ2-2	NA
TGTGCCAGCAGCTTCGGGACAGGGGACGAGCAGTACTTC	CASSFGTGDEQYF	NA	TRBV5-6	TRBJ2-7	TRBD1
TGCGCCAGCAGCTCCGGGACAGGGGATTACGAGCAGTACTTC	CASSSGTGDYEQYF	NA	TRBV5-1	TRBJ2-7	TRBD1
TGTGCCAGCAGCGACTGGACGAGCTCTGGAAACACCATATATTTT	CASSDWTSSGNTIYF	NA	TRBV5-4	TRBJ1-3	NA
TGCGCCAGCAGCTTAAATTCCGGATCCTACAATGAGCAGTTCTTC	CASSLNSGSYNEQFF	once	TRBV5-1	TRBJ2-1	NA
TGTGCCACCAGCTCCCGGACAGGCAACACCGGGGAGCTGTTTTTT	CATSSRTGNTGELFF	NA	TRBV15	TRBJ2-2	TRBD1
TGTGCCAGCTCACCACCGCTCGCTGGTGGGGATGAGCAGTTCTTC	CASSPPLAGGDEQFF	NA	TRBV18	TRBJ2-1	NA
TGCGCCAGCAGTATGAGGACTAGCGGGAAAGATACGCAGTATTTT	CASSMRTSGKDTQYF	NA	TRBV5-1	TRBJ2-3	TRBD2
TGTGCCAGCAGCCCCGGGACAGGGGGCGTTCTGGAGACCCAGTACTTC	CASSPGTGGVLETQYF	NA	TRBV28	TRBJ2-5	TRBD1
TGTGCCAGCAGTGAACAGGGAGGGAACACTGAAGCTTTCTTT	CASSEQGGNTEAFF	NA	TRBV6-4	TRBJ1-1	NA
TGCGCCAGCAGTCGGGGTAAAGGCTCCGAGCAGTACTTC	CASSRGKGSEQYF	NA	TRBV23-1	TRBJ2-7	NA
TGTGCCAGCAAGGGCGTTGGCGGCAGAGGAGAAAAACTGTTTTTT	CASKGVGGRGEKLFF	once	TRBV6-1	TRBJ1-4	NA
TGTGCCAGCAGTTACTCGACAGGCAGCTCCTACGAGCAGTACTTC	CASSYSTGSSYEQYF	NA	TRBV6-5	TRBJ2-7	NA
TGTGCCAGCAGCGTAGGGTGGGGCACTGAAGCTTTCTTT	CASSVGWGTEAFF	once	TRBV5-6	TRBJ1-1	NA
TGTGCCAGCAGCTTAGGTTGGACAGGGGGCCCAACTAATGAAAAACTGTTTTTT	CASSLGWTGGPTNEKLFF	NA	TRBV7-9	TRBJ1-4	TRBD1
TGTGCCAGCAGTATTCCGGGACAGGGGGCGCCTGGTCCGCAGTATTTT	CASSIPGQGAPGPQYF	NA	TRBV28	TRBJ2-3	TRBD1
TGTGCCAGCAGTCTACAGGGTGGGGCCAACGTCCTGACTTTC	CASSLQGGANVLTF	few	TRBV27	TRBJ2-6	NA
TGTGCCAGCACCGACCGGAATCAGCCCCAGCATTTT	CASTDRNQPQHF	NA	TRBV2	TRBJ1-5	NA
TGTGCCAGCAGTTTGGGTAGTCAAGAGACCCAGTACTTC	CASSLGSQETQYF	few	TRBV27	TRBJ2-5	NA
TGTGCCAGCAGTAAGACAACCACAGATACGCAGTATTTT	CASSKTTTDTQYF	NA	TRBV6-1	TRBJ2-3	NA
TGTGCCAGCAGGACAGGGCTTAGCAATCAGCCCCAGCATTTT	CASRTGLSNQPQHF	few	TRBV6-5	TRBJ1-5	TRBD1
TGTGCCAGCAGGAGGACAGGGGGTCGGACCGGGGAGCTGTTTTTT	CASRRTGGRTGELFF	NA	TRBV7-3	TRBJ2-2	TRBD1
TGTGCCAGCTCACCCAGGGAGGGTAACACTGAAGCTTTCTTT	CASSPREGNTEAFF	NA	TRBV18	TRBJ1-1	NA
TGTGCCAGCAGCTTAGAGGCTAGCGGGATCCATGAGCAGTTCTTC	CASSLEASGIHEQFF	NA	TRBV11-3	TRBJ2-1	TRBD2
TGTGCCAGCAGCTTAGCCTCCCGGAGGGGTTATACGGACATTCAGTACTTC	CASSLASRRGYTDIQYF	NA	TRBV7-9	TRBJ2-4	NA
TGTGCCAGCAGACCGGACAGTAACTATGGCTACACCTTC	CASRPDSNYGYTF	NA	TRBV7-2	TRBJ1-2	NA
TGTGCCAGCAGGAAACCCGGGACAGGGAAGAATGAGCAGTTCTTC	CASRKPGTGKNEQFF	NA	TRBV11-2	TRBJ2-1	TRBD1
TGTGCCAGCTCGGGGACTAGTTTGGATACGCAGTATTTT	CASSGTSLDTQYF	NA	TRBV6-1	TRBJ2-3	TRBD2
TGTGCCAGCAGTGAAGCCCTAGCGGGAGGTTACAATGAGCAGTTCTTC	CASSEALAGGYNEQFF	many	TRBV6-1	TRBJ2-1	TRBD2